This T cell receptor beta chain comes out of a study of blood T cell repertoires in COVID-19. Produced via immunoSEQ multiplex PCR; TCRdb's table is partial and in-frame only. The sample lists about 60,000 clones; 88% were seen once. The CDR3 is 15 residues long. V lost 3 bases and J 4 bases, leaving 16 bases between the germline ends. Germline CDR1 reads SGHRS; CDR2 reads YFSETQ. The receptor's source is a man between 60 and 75 years old with acute or convalescent COVID-19. The rearrangement joins TRBV5-1 to TRBJ1-1; a weak D match, TRBD1 (6 bases). Material: peripheral blood. In DNA, the CDR3 is TGCGCCAGCAGCTCGGGACACGGAGGAGGCACTGAAGCTTTCTTT. Protein sequence: CASSSGHGGGTEAFF.